Below are 24 T cell receptor beta chains sequenced from a single sample in a study of cytomegalovirus exposure and HLA in healthy donors (dated by TCRdb to 2015 to 2018). Library preparation employed the immunoSEQ multiplex PCR assay. For the multiplex PCR, a mixture combining 60 forward primers for TCR Vbeta segments and 13 reverse primers for TCR Jbeta segments was used. The table comes from immuneACCESS by way of TCRdb, which keeps in-frame sequences with V and J called. Part of the clones is missing from these tables; in studies checked, under half for an unresolved V gene and the rest for unknown reasons. The sample yields some 150,000 clones; around 78% were counted once. Roughly 1.4% of the sample is in the top ten clones. Sequenced material: PBMCs. These TCRs come from a middle-aged man in good health and CMV-seronegative.

The chain links TRBV19 to TRBJ2-7, with D maybe TRBD2 (6 bases). In germline, CDR1 is LNHDA, CDR2 SQIVND (reference sequence). The CDR3 has 16 residues. V dropped 2 bases and J dropped 4 bases, with 18 bases sitting between them. CDR3 region: CASSIQSGPGSYEQYF. CDR3 nucleotides: TGTGCCAGTAGTATACAAAGCGGGCCCGGATCTTACGAGCAGTACTTC.

The chain's CDR3 is CSVRTEQGAFEAFF. CDR3 DNA: TGCAGCGTCCGAACTGAACAGGGGGCGTTTGAAGCTTTCTTT. The chain has TRBV29-1 and TRBJ1-1, with 9 bases fitting TRBD1. Germline CDR1 SQVTM, CDR2 ANQGSEA. Unmatched junction bases numbered 12, after V lost 6 bases and J lost 7 bases. The CDR3 contains 14 residues.

For this clone: At one boundary the junction diverges from the germline segment, which might be a read error. J is TRBJ2-7 and V is TRBV7-7; maybe TRBD1 (6 bases). Germline V gene lookup returns CDR1 SSHAT and CDR2 FNYEAQ (reference sequence). The CDR3 runs 14 residues. The DNA for the CDR3 is TGTGCTAGCAGTCCGGACAGTAACTTCTACGAGCAGTACTTC. Translated, it gives CASSPDSNFYEQYF.

This chain uses TRBV27 with TRBJ1-4; no clear D. V lost 4 bases and J 8 bases, leaving 14 bases between the germline ends. This CDR3 contains 14 residues. Looked up from germline, CDR1 is MNHEY and CDR2 is SMNVEV (reference sequence). This CDR3 reads CASSSGEGYEKLFF. CDR3 bases: TGTGCCAGCAGTTCTGGAGAGGGTTACGAAAAACTGTTTTTT.

The rearrangement links TRBV7-3 to TRBJ2-2, with a possible D match to TRBD2 (5 bases). The germline V and J ends were trimmed by 7 bases and 8 bases, with 14 bases remaining between them. Germline V CDR1 and CDR2: SGHTA, FQGTGA. The CDR3 sequence is 13 residues long. The DNA for the CDR3 is TGTGCCAGCACCCAAAACGGGGAGGGGGAGCTGTTTTTT. Its protein is CASTQNGEGELFF.

The CDR3 DNA follows: TGTGCCAGCAGCGGGGGACTGACCGGGGAGCTGTTTTTT. The encoded protein is CASSGGLTGELFF. This chain joins TRBV2 and TRBJ2-2; perhaps TRBD2 as D (6 bases). V lost 6 bases and J 5 bases, leaving 10 bases between the germline ends. There are 13 residues in the CDR3. Germline CDR1 and CDR2: SNHLY and FYNNEI. The full variable domain, in which reference TRBV2 and TRBJ2-2 provide the parts outside the CDR3, is EPEVTQTPSHQVTQMGQEVILRCVPISNHLYFYWYRQILGQKVEFLVSFYNNEISEKSEIFDDQFSVERPDGSNFTLKIRSTKLEDSAMYFCASSGGLTGELFFGEGSRLTVL.

V usage is TRBV27 and J usage is TRBJ1-1; 9 bases agree with TRBD1. V lost 5 bases to trimming and J lost 4 bases; unmatched junction nucleotides: 8. Germline V gene data show CDR1 as MNHEY and CDR2 as SMNVEV (reference sequence). The CDR3 has 15 residues. The CDR3 DNA sequence: TGTGCCAGCAGTCGACCGGGACAGGGAGGCACTGAAGCTTTCTTT. This gives the protein CASSRPGQGGTEAFF.

This clone came up a few times. The V call is TRBV7-3, the J call TRBJ2-1; TRBD2 might be the D (6 bases). The germline V gene encodes CDR1 SGHTA and CDR2 FQGTGA. Between the trimmed V and J ends, which lost 1 base and 15 bases, there was a span of 16 bases. The CDR3 runs 13 residues. The chain's CDR3 is CASSLSGGSDRFF. The CDR3 nucleotides read TGTGCCAGCAGCTTAAGTGGGGGGAGTGATCGGTTCTTC.

V gene TRBV15 combines with J gene TRBJ2-1; a possible D gene is TRBD2 (6 bases). V dropped 4 bases and J dropped 2 bases, with 12 bases sitting between them. The CDR3 is 15 amino acids. Germline V lookup: CDR1 LNHNV, CDR2 YYDKDF (reference sequence). CDR3 bases: TGTGCCACCAGCATAGGTAGCGGAACCTACAATGAGCAGTTCTTC. It encodes CATSIGSGTYNEQFF. Supplemented by reference TRBV15 and TRBJ2-1, the full variable domain reads DAMVIQNPRYQVTQFGKPVTLSCSQTLNHNVMYWYQQKSSQAPKLLFHYYDKDFNNEADTPDNFQSRRPNTSFCFLDIRSPGLGDTAMYLCATSIGSGTYNEQFFGPGTRLTVL.

This chain's CDR3 is CASSLGQGNYEQYF. Written as DNA, the CDR3 is TGTGCCAGCAGCTTGGGACAGGGTAACTACGAGCAGTACTTC. The chain has TRBV9 and TRBJ2-7, with 9 bases lining up with TRBD1. CDR1 is SGDLS and CDR2 is YYNGEE in the germline V gene. This CDR3 region has 14 residues. V shed 4 bases, J shed 3 bases, and the junction held 5 bases outside the gene matches.

The chain joins TRBV23-1 to TRBJ1-2, with D maybe TRBD1 (5 bases). TRBV23-1 qualifies as an ORF whose function is uncertain. The CDR3 is 15 residues long. Trimming removed 0 bases from V and 6 bases from J, with 14 bases in between. CDR3 DNA: TGCGCCAGCAGTCAATCTCGGGACTGCCAAAATGGCTACACCTTC. It translates to CASSQSRDCQNGYTF.

The chain employs TRBV7-9 and TRBJ2-5; D unresolved. The V end lost 5 bases, the J end lost 1 base, and 11 bases lay between the germline ends. The CDR3 has 14 residues. Germline V gene lookup returns CDR1 SEHNR and CDR2 FQNEAQ (reference sequence). The DNA for the CDR3 is TGTGCCAGCAGCCTACGAGGAGTCCAAGAGACCCAGTACTTC. This sequence encodes CASSLRGVQETQYF.

This chain uses TRBV7-9 with TRBJ2-7; a weak D match, TRBD1 (5 bases). This CDR3 is 13 amino acids long. V dropped 4 bases and J dropped 6 bases, with 13 bases sitting between them. The germline V gene has CDR1 SEHNR and CDR2 FQNEAQ (reference sequence). CDR3 DNA sequence: TGTGCCAGCAGCTGGCGTGGGGCCCTCGAGCAGTACTTC. Amino acids: CASSWRGALEQYF.

This clone appeared a few times. This sequence joins TRBV6-5 and TRBJ1-2; TRBD1 agrees at 9 bases. From germline, CDR1 is MNHEY and CDR2 SVGAGI. This CDR3 contains 13 residues. J gave up 8 bases and V 9 bases, and 10 bases lay outside the gene matches. CDR3 nucleotides: TGTGCCAGTGTCGCGGGACAGGGTATCGGCTACACCTTC. Protein sequence: CASVAGQGIGYTF.

This chain connects TRBV27 to TRBJ1-5; 7 bases align to TRBD1. CDR1 and CDR2 from the germline V gene are MNHEY and SMNVEV (reference sequence). J lost 4 bases, V lost 5 bases, and 5 bases had no gene match. The CDR3 loop spans 14 amino acids. The CDR3 sequence: CASSKNRGNQPQHF. CDR3 nucleotide sequence: TGTGCCAGCAGTAAAAACAGGGGTAATCAGCCCCAGCATTTT.

The CDR3 bases are TGTGCCAGCAGTCCCACTAGAGCGGTCCCCTACGAGCAGTACTTC. It codes for CASSPTRAVPYEQYF. This chain links TRBV6-5 with TRBJ2-7; D possibly corresponds to TRBD2 (5 bases). Looked up from germline, CDR1 is MNHEY and CDR2 is SVGAGI. The V end lost 5 bases, the J end lost 2 bases, and 16 bases lay between the germline ends. The CDR3 totals 15 residues.

The chain has TRBV7-3 and TRBJ2-3, with D possibly matching TRBD1 (5 bases). Trimming took off 2 bases at V and 4 bases at J, with 10 bases between the two ends. The germline gives CDR1 SGHTA, CDR2 FQGTGA. The CDR3 has 14 residues. DNA of the CDR3: TGTGCCAGCAGCTTATCGGAAGGGGCAGATACGCAGTATTTT. Translation: CASSLSEGADTQYF.

The sample holds one count of this clone. This chain's CDR3 is CASSWFRGPNSPLHF. CDR3 in DNA: TGTGCCAGCAGCTGGTTCAGGGGACCTAATTCACCCCTCCACTTT. This chain joins TRBV7-2 and TRBJ1-6; TRBD1 is a possible D gene (6 bases). Germline lookup yields CDR1 SGHTA and CDR2 FQGNSA. The germline V and J ends were trimmed by 4 bases and 6 bases, with 13 bases remaining between them. The length of the CDR3 is 15 residues.

This clone has just a few counts. The chain links TRBV28 to TRBJ1-2; D is perhaps TRBD1 (6 bases). The ends were cut back, 6 bases at V and 4 bases at J, with 12 bases in the middle. The CDR3 has 13 amino acids. Germline assignment: CDR1 MDHEN and CDR2 SYDVKM. CDR3: CASSPTGIYGYTF. DNA for the CDR3: TGTGCCAGCAGCCCTACAGGGATCTATGGCTACACCTTC.

The rearrangement joins TRBV7-9 to TRBJ1-5, with D perhaps matching TRBD1 (6 bases). The germline gives CDR1 SEHNR, CDR2 FQNEAQ (reference sequence). V shed 8 bases and J shed 5 bases, with 10 bases lying between them. This CDR3 is 12 amino acids long. The CDR3 loop is CASHRVDQPQHF. CDR3 nucleotides: TGTGCCAGCCACAGGGTGGATCAGCCCCAGCATTTT.

This clone was found once. The CDR3 is CSVLQGSEQYF. Here the CDR3 DNA reads TGCAGCGTTTTACAGGGATCCGAGCAGTACTTC. This chain links TRBV29-1 with TRBJ2-7; TRBD1 is a possible D gene (6 bases). Per germline, CDR1 SQVTM and CDR2 ANQGSEA. Deletions cut 5 bases from V and 6 bases from J, with 11 bases between. This CDR3 contains 11 residues.

The chain combines TRBV4-1 with TRBJ2-7; TRBD1 agrees at 11 bases. CDR1 and CDR2 (germline): MGHRA, YSYEKL. The CDR3 spans 15 residues. V shed 0 bases, J shed 6 bases, and the junction held 4 bases outside the gene matches. The CDR3 coding sequence is TGCGCCAGCAGCCAAGAGTGGACAGGGGGCCGCGAGCAGTACTTC. Translation gives CASSQEWTGGREQYF.

The rearrangement links TRBV30 to TRBJ2-3; 8 bases agree with TRBD2. The ends lost 4 bases at V and 6 bases at J; junction bases unmatched: 12. This CDR3 is built from 15 residues. Germline V gene lookup returns CDR1 GTSNPN and CDR2 SVGIG (reference sequence). The CDR3 loop reads CAWTQGLGEEDTQYF. The CDR3 DNA is TGTGCCTGGACCCAGGGACTAGGGGAGGAGGATACGCAGTATTTT.

The chain has TRBV27 and TRBJ2-1, with 10 bases aligning to TRBD2. Germline CDR1 reads MNHEY; CDR2 reads SMNVEV (reference sequence). This CDR3 comprises 16 residues. The V segment lost 6 bases and the J segment 5 bases; nucleotides outside the gene matches: 10. CDR3 protein: CASSFITSGINNEQFF. The CDR3 DNA reads TGTGCCAGCAGCTTTATTACTAGCGGGATTAACAATGAGCAGTTCTTC.